This TCR beta chain emerged from a study of blood T cell repertoires in COVID-19. Background on the study: Samples taken during acute and convalescent COVID-19 were collected in the United States, Italy and Spain. From T cells, B-cell-depleted T cells, or PBMCs came the material, which was cDNA or gDNA.

CDR3 length equals 15 residues. V gave up 2 bases and J gave up 0 bases, with 11 bases separating them. Germline-derived CDR1 and CDR2 are KGHSH and LQKENI. TCRdb's copy holds only in-frame clones and misses some; the assay was immunoSEQ multiplex PCR. The sample includes approximately 69,000 clones, roughly 85% of them seen just once. The sample consisted of peripheral blood. V gene TRBV18 combines with J gene TRBJ2-7; D uncertain. This receptor was obtained from an older woman with acute or convalescent COVID-19. The CDR3 sequence: CASSPNKLFSYEQYF. The CDR3 coding sequence is TGTGCCAGCTCACCAAACAAACTATTCTCCTACGAGCAGTACTTC.